The next 18 T cell receptor beta chains were all read from a single sample in a study of T cells in localized non-small cell lung cancer. Using immunoSEQ multiplex PCR, the repertoire was profiled, and TCRdb retains in-frame clones only, with some absent. The sample has 2,000 to 3,000 clones, around a quarter seen once. The source was lung tumor tissue, collected before any cancer treatment. Every receptor here comes from a female donor of 60 years or more with stage I lung adenocarcinoma.

V usage is TRBV6-8 and J usage is TRBJ1-1, with no clear D. Germline CDR1 is MNHGY and CDR2 is SAAAGT. The CDR3 length is 14 residues. Trimming pared 0 bases from V and 7 bases from J, leaving 12 bases between. CDR3 residues: CASSYSLGLNEAFF. The CDR3 bases are TGTGCCAGCAGTTACTCGTTGGGTTTGAATGAAGCTTTCTTT.

The V and J genes are TRBV19 and TRBJ1-1; D is uncertain. CDR3 length equals 13 residues. Germline V lookup: CDR1 LNHDA, CDR2 SQIVND (reference sequence). V shed 5 bases and J shed 1 base, with 8 bases lying between them. The CDR3 protein is CASSLNENTEAFF. As DNA, the CDR3 is TGTGCCAGTAGTCTCAACGAGAACACTGAAGCTTTCTTT. The full variable domain, rest sourced from reference TRBV19 and TRBJ1-1, is DGGITQSPKYLFRKEGQNVTLSCEQNLNHDAMYWYRQDPGQGLRLIYYSQIVNDFQKGDIAEGYSVSREKKESFPLTVTSAQKNPTAFYLCASSLNENTEAFFGQGTRLTVV.

This chain joins TRBV7-2 and TRBJ2-5, with D perhaps TRBD1 or TRBD2 (5 bases each). V gave up 4 bases and J gave up 1 base, with 7 bases separating them. The CDR3 runs to 13 residues. Germline V gene lookup returns CDR1 SGHTA and CDR2 FQGNSA. The CDR3 nucleotides read TGTGCCAGCAGCTCCGGGACCCAAGAGACCCAGTACTTC. Translation: CASSSGTQETQYF. Based on the CDR3 plus reference TRBV7-2 and TRBJ2-5, the full variable domain is GAGVSQSPSNKVTEKGKDVELRCDPISGHTALYWYRQSLGQGLEFLIYFQGNSAPDKSGLPSDRFSAERTGGSVSTLTIQRTQQEDSAVYLCASSSGTQETQYFGPGTRLLVL.

There are a few counts of this clone. The rearrangement links TRBV18 to TRBJ2-1; TRBD2 matches at 7 bases. The germline V gene encodes CDR1 KGHSH and CDR2 LQKENI. The CDR3 is 16 residues long. V was clipped by 3 bases and J by 2 bases; unmatched bases: 7. The CDR3: CASSPPSAGAYNEQFF. Written as DNA, the CDR3 is TGTGCCAGCTCACCGCCCTCGGCGGGGGCCTACAATGAGCAGTTCTTC.

This clone has more than one count but fewer than ten. V and J are TRBV11-3 and TRBJ2-6; tentatively, D is TRBD1 (5 bases). The CDR3 has 16 amino acids. Germline CDR1 reads SGHNT; CDR2 reads YENEEA. V lost 3 bases and J 0 bases, leaving 9 bases between the germline ends. Here the CDR3 DNA reads TGTGCCAGCAGCTTGCGACAGAGCTCTGGGGCCAACGTCCTGACTTTC. It is translated as CASSLRQSSGANVLTF.

This rearrangement joins TRBV11-3 to TRBJ2-3; 8 bases are shared with TRBD1. Looked up from germline, CDR1 is SGHNT and CDR2 is YENEEA. The CDR3 has 16 amino acids. J gave up 4 bases and V 5 bases, and 11 bases lay outside the gene matches. The CDR3 loop is CASSRLGQVQADTQYF. For the CDR3, the DNA is TGTGCCAGCAGCCGATTGGGACAGGTTCAGGCAGATACGCAGTATTTT.

This sequence joins TRBV6-8 and TRBJ2-6, with no clear D. The V gene's germline CDR1 is MNHGY and CDR2 SAAAGT. The CDR3 is made up of 16 amino acids. Trimming cost V 5 bases and J 0 bases, with 11 bases left between them. CDR3 in amino acids: CASSVRRSSGANVLTF. The CDR3 DNA sequence: TGTGCCAGCAGTGTACGACGGAGCTCTGGGGCCAACGTCCTGACTTTC.

The chain carries TRBV19 and TRBJ2-6, with 7 nucleotides matching TRBD1. Losses at the gene ends were 8 bases for V and 0 bases for J; bases not matched to a gene: 10. The germline V gene has CDR1 LNHDA and CDR2 SQIVND (reference sequence). The CDR3 loop spans 17 amino acids. The CDR3 here is CASRSGTVFSGANVLTF. The DNA of the CDR3 is TGTGCCAGTCGTTCCGGGACAGTCTTCTCTGGGGCCAACGTCCTGACTTTC.

V usage is TRBV11-3 and J usage is TRBJ1-2; a weak D match, TRBD1 (5 bases). Germline CDR1 SGHNT, CDR2 YENEEA. The V end lost 1 base, the J end lost 5 bases, and 14 bases lay between the germline ends. This CDR3 is built from 15 residues. This CDR3 reads CASSLGSGGDYGYTF. The CDR3, as DNA: TGTGCCAGCAGCTTAGGGTCGGGGGGAGATTATGGCTACACCTTC. Full variable domain (outside the CDR3, taken from reference TRBV11-3 and TRBJ1-2): EAGVVQSPRYKIIEKKQPVAFWCNPISGHNTLYWYLQNLGQGPELLIRYENEEAVDDSQLPKDRFSAERLKGVDSTLKIQPAELGDSAVYLCASSLGSGGDYGYTFGSGTRLTVV.

The genes are TRBV29-1 and TRBJ2-1, with 12 bases that match TRBD2. This CDR3 spans 14 amino acids. The trim removed 5 bases at V and 7 bases at J, leaving 6 bases unmatched. Germline V CDR1 and CDR2: SQVTM, ANQGSEA. CDR3 region: CSVRTSGVWNEQFF. The CDR3 DNA reads as TGCAGCGTTCGGACTAGCGGGGTGTGGAATGAGCAGTTCTTC.

This chain uses TRBV18 with TRBJ2-5; no firm D call. Germline CDR1 is KGHSH and CDR2 is LQKENI. CDR3 length: 14 amino acids. The V end lost 4 bases, the J end lost 5 bases, and 14 bases lay between the germline ends. The chain's CDR3 is CASSQLKEAETQYF. The CDR3 nucleotides are TGTGCCAGCTCACAACTAAAAGAAGCGGAGACCCAGTACTTC.

The chain recombines TRBV11-3 with TRBJ2-7, with a tentative D call TRBD1 (5 bases). The CDR3 extends over 16 amino acids. Trimming stripped 3 bases from V and 5 bases from J, with 20 bases between. Germline assignment: CDR1 SGHNT and CDR2 YENEEA. The CDR3 nucleotides read TGTGCCAGCAGCTTCCAGGGTACCATCCCGACTGACGAGCAGTACTTC. Protein: CASSFQGTIPTDEQYF. Variable domain in full (rest from reference TRBV11-3 and TRBJ2-7): EAGVVQSPRYKIIEKKQPVAFWCNPISGHNTLYWYLQNLGQGPELLIRYENEEAVDDSQLPKDRFSAERLKGVDSTLKIQPAELGDSAVYLCASSFQGTIPTDEQYFGPGTRLTVT.

This clone was detected a few times. This chain uses TRBV11-3 with TRBJ2-2; TRBD2 agrees at 8 bases. Germline CDR1 SGHNT, CDR2 YENEEA. The CDR3 runs to 18 residues. The V gene end was trimmed by 3 bases and the J gene end by 4 bases; junction bases not matched to a gene: 13. CDR3 sequence reads: CASSFLSGGVSFTGELFF. CDR3 bases: TGTGCCAGCAGCTTTCTAAGCGGGGGAGTAAGTTTCACCGGGGAGCTGTTTTTT.

This clone was seen many times. The V and J genes are TRBV11-3 and TRBJ1-1; D perhaps matches TRBD1 (6 bases). The CDR3 covers 15 residues. The V gene's germline CDR1 is SGHNT and CDR2 YENEEA. V was cut by 3 bases and J by 1 base, with 12 bases left in between. The CDR3 here is CASSLAGGQNTEAFF. CDR3 sequence (DNA): TGTGCCAGCAGCTTGGCTGGGGGGCAGAACACTGAAGCTTTCTTT.

Judged by abundance, this clone is large. This chain connects TRBV18 to TRBJ2-7; no clear D. The V gene's germline CDR1 is KGHSH and CDR2 LQKENI. CDR3 size: 15 residues. V gave up 0 bases and J gave up 4 bases, with 13 bases separating them. The CDR3 DNA reads as TGTGCCAGCTCACCACCGCACAGAAGAAGGTACGAGCAGTACTTC. As protein: CASSPPHRRRYEQYF.

The chain couples TRBV5-1 to TRBJ2-2, with 8 bases identical to TRBD1. Germline trimming cut 7 bases from V and 8 bases from J; bases unmatched to any gene: 13. CDR3 length: 15 residues. Germline CDR1 and CDR2: SGHRS and YFSETQ. CDR3 amino acids: CASSQGARFEGELFF. The DNA of the CDR3 is TGCGCCAGCTCTCAGGGGGCGCGTTTCGAAGGGGAGCTGTTTTTT.

This rearrangement joins TRBV9 to TRBJ2-1; a weak D match, TRBD2 (6 bases). The V gene lost 4 bases and the J gene lost 3 bases, with 14 bases spanning the gap. The germline CDR1 and CDR2 sequences are SGDLS and YYNGEE. The CDR3 is 15 amino acids. The CDR3 here is CASSPRDSYYNEQFF. The CDR3 DNA is TGTGCCAGCAGCCCCCGGGACTCGTACTACAATGAGCAGTTCTTC.

The chain employs TRBV30 and TRBJ1-5; 8 bases line up with TRBD1. The V and J ends lost 5 bases and 7 bases, in that order; junction bases with no gene match: 4. The CDR3 sequence is 12 residues long. Germline values: CDR1 GTSNPN, CDR2 SVGIG (reference sequence). The CDR3 DNA reads TGTGCCTGGGGACAGGGTGGCCAGCCCCAGCATTTT. Translated, it gives CAWGQGGQPQHF. Full variable domain (rest looked up from reference TRBV30 and TRBJ1-5): SQTIHQWPATLVQPVGSPLSLECTVEGTSNPNLYWYRQAAGRGLQLLFYSVGIGQISSEVPQNLSASRPQDRQFILSSKKLLLSDSGFYLCAWGQGGQPQHFGDGTRLSIL.